A selection of T cell receptor beta chains follows, all from one sample in a study of shared clonotypes between healthy human individuals. The protocol was immunoSEQ multiplex PCR, while the TCRdb copy is restricted to in-frame clones and leaves out a portion. The sample yields some 2,500,000 clones, roughly 93% seen once. Material: naive CD4+ T cells from PBMCs. These receptors came from a man aged 18 to 29 in good health. Some clones in this sample may be carry-over from other donors' samples. Each CDR3 is given with its conserved first and last residue. Each record gives: J gene, clone size, V gene, CDR3 length, D gene, CDR3 DNA, CDR3 protein. D genes are given only for firm matches. Expanded clones get a size class; other rows say once, few or many, or leave the size out.

TRBJ2-7	.	TRBV9	16	.	TGTGCCAGCAGCGTACGGGGGGACAGAAGTACGGGTGAGCAGTACTTC	CASSVRGDRSTGEQYF
TRBJ1-4	few	TRBV19	12	.	TGTGCCAGTAGTAATCTGGGTGAAAAACTGTTTTTT	CASSNLGEKLFF
TRBJ2-3	.	TRBV4-1	17	TRBD1	TGCGCCAGCAGCCAAGGGAATAGCGGGACAGGGGCAGATACGCAGTATTTT	CASSQGNSGTGADTQYF
TRBJ2-1	.	TRBV5-1	16	.	TGCGCCAGCAGCTTGATAGCGGAAGCCTCCTACAATGAGCAGTTCTTC	CASSLIAEASYNEQFF
TRBJ1-4	.	TRBV5-1	14	.	TGCGCCAGCAGACCGACCCTCGGGGATGAAAAACTGTTTTTT	CASRPTLGDEKLFF
TRBJ2-2	.	TRBV5-1	15	.	TGCGCCAGCAGCTTGGTCCCGGACGTGAGCGGGGAGCTGTTTTTT	CASSLVPDVSGELFF
TRBJ1-3	.	TRBV9	15	.	TGTGCCAGCAGCGTAGGGGTCAGAACTGGAAACACCATATATTTT	CASSVGVRTGNTIYF
TRBJ1-3	.	TRBV19	15	.	TGTGCCAGTAGTATTGAGGGGGTCTCTGGAAACACCATATATTTT	CASSIEGVSGNTIYF
TRBJ1-5	.	TRBV15	15	TRBD1	TGTGCCACCTCGACAGGGGGCTCTATAAATCAGCCCCAGCATTTT	CATSTGGSINQPQHF
TRBJ2-1	once	TRBV7-3	15	TRBD2	TGTGCCAGCAGCTTACGGACTAGCTCCTACAATGAGCAGTTCTTC	CASSLRTSSYNEQFF
TRBJ2-1	.	TRBV13	14	TRBD2	TGTGCCAGCAGCTTACGGGGACTAGCGGGAGAGCGGCTCTTC	CASSLRGLAGERLF
TRBJ2-7	once	TRBV6-6	16	.	TGTGCCAGCAGTTACCCCCGGGAACCCTCCCAAGACGAGCAGTACTTC	CASSYPREPSQDEQYF
TRBJ1-1	.	TRBV12-5	16	.	TGTGCTAGTGGTTTGGTCCTAGGGGCCTATCCCTTTGAAGCTTTCTTT	CASGLVLGAYPFEAFF
TRBJ1-2	.	TRBV6-1	12	.	TGTGCCAGCAGTGAAGCATACGGCGGCTACACCTTC	CASSEAYGGYTF
TRBJ2-3	.	TRBV13	14	TRBD2	TGTGCCAGCAGCCCCCGGGAGGGCACAGATACGCAGTATTTT	CASSPREGTDTQYF
TRBJ1-5	once	TRBV19	13	.	TGTGCCAGTAGTATAGAATCTCTGAAGCCCCAGCATTTT	CASSIESLKPQHF
TRBJ1-1	.	TRBV9	13	.	TGTGCCAGCAGCTTGAACCCGGGGGTCGAAGCTTTCTTT	CASSLNPGVEAFF
TRBJ2-5	.	TRBV7-9	15	.	TGTGCCAGCAGCCAAGAACCCTCGAGCGGGGAGACCCAGTACTTC	CASSQEPSSGETQYF
TRBJ2-1	.	TRBV9	16	TRBD2	TGTGCCAGCAGCGTAGGATGGACTAGCGGCTACAATGAGCAGTTCTTC	CASSVGWTSGYNEQFF
TRBJ2-1	.	TRBV18	16	TRBD2	TGTGCCAGCTCACCACTCGCGGGAGTAACCTCCAATGAGCAGTTCTTC	CASSPLAGVTSNEQFF
TRBJ2-1	.	TRBV5-1	18	TRBD2	TGCGCCAGCAGCTTGCCGCTACTAGCGGGAGGCGGGTACAATGAGCAGTTCTTC	CASSLPLLAGGGYNEQFF
TRBJ1-1	.	TRBV11-2	15	.	TGTGCCAGCAGCTTAGGGACAGTTCGGAACACTGAAGCTTTCTTT	CASSLGTVRNTEAFF